What follows is one TCR beta chain and its context. This specimen comes from a study of cytomegalovirus exposure and HLA in healthy donors. PCR employed 60 Vbeta and 13 Jbeta primers. Sequencing was performed with immunoSEQ multiplex PCR; in TCRdb, only in-frame clones are kept and a portion is missing. Among over 20,000 clones listed, roughly three quarters were seen once. Sequenced: PBMCs. The TCR sequence derives from a male donor in good health and CMV-seronegative.

The CDR3 region has the DNA TGTGCCAGCAGCCTCGGGGGACTAGGGGAAGATACGCAGTATTTT. Translating it yields CASSLGGLGEDTQYF. The chain combines TRBV5-4 with TRBJ2-3, with 8 bases lining up with TRBD2. The CDR3 consists of 15 residues. The V gene end was trimmed by 4 bases and the J gene end by 5 bases; junction bases not matched to a gene: 9. Per the germline V gene, CDR1 is SGHNT and CDR2 is YYREEE (reference sequence).